This paragraph covers one TCR beta chain sequence. The data were obtained in a study of blood T cell repertoires in COVID-19. Study-level information: Acute and convalescent COVID-19 specimens originated in the United States, Italy and Spain. Nucleic acid was either cDNA or gDNA, and it came from T cells, B-cell-depleted T cells, or PBMCs.

The length of the CDR3 is 15 residues. Germline loops: CDR1 MDHEN, CDR2 SYDVKM. Deletions cut 6 bases from V and 5 bases from J, with 17 bases between. Original analysis: Amplification of reference gene primers was used by the study to estimate nucleated cell counts. Libraries were prepared by immunoSEQ multiplex PCR; TCRdb keeps only in-frame clonotypes and omits some of them. The V and J calls and the clone size are those of that table, but D and trimming were determined from the DNA. The sample includes 62,000 or so clones, approximately 92% of them seen just once. The V call is TRBV28, the J call TRBJ2-1; the D gene is possibly TRBD2 (6 bases). The TCR sequence derives from a man aged 50 to 60 with acute or convalescent COVID-19. What was sequenced was peripheral blood. This CDR3 is CASRVDYNGHNEQFF. CDR3 DNA sequence: TGTGCCAGCAGGGTGGACTACAACGGCCACAATGAGCAGTTCTTC. Filled out from reference TRBV28 and TRBJ2-1, the complete variable domain reads DVKVTQSSRYLVKRTGEKVFLECVQDMDHENMFWYRQDPGLGLRLIYFSYDVKMKEKGDIPEGYSVSREKKERFSLILESASTNQTSMYLCASRVDYNGHNEQFFGPGTRLTVL.